Below, 20 T cell receptor beta chains from the same sample are listed, as sequenced in a study of blood T cell repertoires in COVID-19. The data were produced by immunoSEQ multiplex PCR, yet TCRdb's version contains in-frame clones alone and is incomplete. The sample lists 200,000 to 300,000 clones, around 86% occurring once. The sample was PBMCs or T cells enriched from blood (not recorded which). These receptors all stem from a woman younger than 30 who had recovered from COVID-19.

The chain combines TRBV28 with TRBJ2-7, with 12 bases matching TRBD2. The CDR3 has 16 amino acids. Germline V gene lookup returns CDR1 MDHEN and CDR2 SYDVKM. Trimming cost V 5 bases and J 8 bases; bases outside gene matches: 13. This CDR3 reads CASSGLGTSGRTKQYF. The CDR3 DNA reads TGTGCCAGCAGTGGATTGGGGACTAGCGGGCGGACTAAGCAGTACTTC.

J is TRBJ2-5 and V is TRBV7-9, with D perhaps TRBD1 (6 bases). V lost 6 bases and J 5 bases, leaving 16 bases between the germline ends. This CDR3 region has 14 residues. Looked up from germline, CDR1 is SEHNR and CDR2 is FQNEAQ (reference sequence). The CDR3, as DNA: TGTGCCAGCAGATTAACAGGGTCAGGGGAGACCCAGTACTTC. It specifies CASRLTGSGETQYF.

The chain recombines TRBV13 with TRBJ2-7, with D perhaps matching TRBD2 (6 bases). The CDR3 extends over 14 amino acids. V gave up 4 bases and J gave up 3 bases, with 13 bases separating them. Germline CDR1 and CDR2: PRHDT and FYEKMQ (reference sequence). This CDR3 reads CASSSTWGDYEQYF. The CDR3 DNA reads as TGTGCCAGCAGCTCCACTTGGGGGGACTACGAGCAGTACTTC. The variable domain in full, with the rest retrieved from reference TRBV13 and TRBJ2-7, is AAGVIQSPRHLIKEKRETATLKCYPIPRHDTVYWYQQGPGQDPQFLISFYEKMQSDKGSIPDRFSAQQFSDYHSELNMSSLELGDSALYFCASSSTWGDYEQYFGPGTRLTVT.

This clone was counted a single time. The chain couples TRBV6-6 to TRBJ1-6, with D perhaps TRBD1 (6 bases). CDR3 length: 14 amino acids. The V and J ends lost 7 bases and 7 bases respectively, with 14 bases between them. Germline-derived CDR1 and CDR2 are MNHNY and SVGAGI (reference sequence). The CDR3 sequence is CASTLTGHNSPLHF. Written as DNA, the CDR3 is TGTGCCAGCACCCTAACAGGGCACAATTCACCCCTCCACTTT.

CDR3 DNA: TGTGCCAGCAGCGTAGGCAGGGGACCTCGGTACGAGCAGTACTTC. The encoded protein is CASSVGRGPRYEQYF. The chain employs TRBV9 and TRBJ2-7; a possible D gene is TRBD1 (6 bases). Trimming removed 0 bases from V and 4 bases from J, with 14 bases in between. CDR1 and CDR2 from the germline V gene are SGDLS and YYNGEE. The CDR3 sequence is 15 residues long.

This rearrangement joins TRBV4-2 to TRBJ2-3; 9 bases are a match to TRBD2. The CDR3 consists of 17 residues. Germline lookup yields CDR1 LGHNA and CDR2 YNFKEQ. With V trimmed by 0 bases and J by 3 bases, 7 bases remained unmatched. CDR3 in amino acids: CASSQDIAGESTDTQYF. DNA of the CDR3: TGTGCCAGCAGCCAAGATATAGCGGGAGAAAGTACAGATACGCAGTATTTT.

The chain joins TRBV30 to TRBJ2-5, with 10 positions matching TRBD1. The V gene end was trimmed by 1 base and the J gene end by 3 bases; junction bases not matched to a gene: 2. The CDR3 sequence is 14 residues long. Germline V gene data show CDR1 as GTSNPN and CDR2 as SVGIG (reference sequence). The CDR3 protein is CAWSGGTGEETQYF. CDR3 DNA: TGTGCCTGGAGTGGGGGGACAGGGGAAGAGACCCAGTACTTC.

The chain is built from TRBV19 and TRBJ1-2; D is unclear. There are 15 residues in the CDR3. V gave up 5 bases and J gave up 3 bases, with 16 bases separating them. Germline-derived CDR1 and CDR2 are LNHDA and SQIVND (reference sequence). CDR3: CASSHEGAVDYGYTF. The CDR3 DNA follows: TGTGCCAGTAGTCATGAGGGAGCAGTCGACTATGGCTACACCTTC. Full variable domain (outside the CDR3, taken from reference TRBV19 and TRBJ1-2): DGGITQSPKYLFRKEGQNVTLSCEQNLNHDAMYWYRQDPGQGLRLIYYSQIVNDFQKGDIAEGYSVSREKKESFPLTVTSAQKNPTAFYLCASSHEGAVDYGYTFGSGTRLTVV.

This chain links TRBV5-1 with TRBJ2-1; the match to TRBD1 covers 7 bases. CDR3 length equals 17 residues. Germline V gene lookup returns CDR1 SGHRS and CDR2 YFSETQ. Trimming took 3 bases from V and 1 from J; bases not matched to a gene: 10. The CDR3 sequence is CASSSPTGMGSYNEQFF. CDR3 nucleotides: TGCGCCAGCAGCTCGCCGACAGGGATGGGGTCCTACAATGAGCAGTTCTTC. Looking up the rest from reference TRBV5-1 and TRBJ2-1 gives the full variable domain: KAGVTQTPRYLIKTRGQQVTLSCSPISGHRSVSWYQQTPGQGLQFLFEYFSETQRNKGNFPGRFSGRQFSNSRSEMNVSTLELGDSALYLCASSSPTGMGSYNEQFFGPGTRLTVL.

The chain joins TRBV30 to TRBJ1-1; D possibly corresponds to TRBD1 (5 bases). Germline loops: CDR1 GTSNPN, CDR2 SVGIG (reference sequence). Deletions cut 8 bases from V and 2 bases from J, with 24 bases between. The CDR3 is made up of 16 amino acids. CDR3 coding DNA: TGTGCCGCGCCCCGGGGGGACGGAGCCCGTAACACTGAAGCTTTCTTT. It encodes CAAPRGDGARNTEAFF. Supplemented by reference TRBV30 and TRBJ1-1, the full variable domain reads SQTIHQWPATLVQPVGSPLSLECTVEGTSNPNLYWYRQAAGRGLQLLFYSVGIGQISSEVPQNLSASRPQDRQFILSSKKLLLSDSGFYLCAAPRGDGARNTEAFFGQGTRLTVV.

The chain recombines TRBV7-9 with TRBJ1-4, with a tentative D call TRBD1 (5 bases). Germline CDR1 SEHNR, CDR2 FQNEAQ (reference sequence). Trimming took off 6 bases at V and 5 bases at J, with 7 bases between the two ends. The CDR3 runs to 12 residues. The CDR3 spells CASRQENEKLFF. The CDR3 DNA follows: TGTGCCAGCAGACAGGAGAATGAAAAACTGTTTTTT.

This chain joins TRBV5-4 and TRBJ2-7; TRBD2 might be the D (6 bases). The germline V and J ends were trimmed by 5 bases and 1 base, with 10 bases remaining between them. The CDR3 has 13 residues. CDR1 is SGHNT and CDR2 is YYREEE in the germline V gene (reference sequence). The CDR3 bases are TGTGCCAGCAGGCGCGGGATTTCCTACGAGCAGTACTTC. Amino acids: CASRRGISYEQYF.

The rearrangement joins TRBV10-1 to TRBJ2-7, with D tentatively TRBD2 (6 bases). V was trimmed by 0 bases and J by 6 bases, leaving 12 bases between them. Germline assignment: CDR1 WNHNN and CDR2 SYGVQD (reference sequence). The CDR3 consists of 14 residues. The DNA for the CDR3 is TGCGCCAGCAGTGAGTCAACGGGAGTCCGCGAGCAGTACTTC. Translation: CASSESTGVREQYF.

The chain joins TRBV19 to TRBJ1-4, with TRBD1 matching 7 bases. CDR1 is LNHDA and CDR2 is SQIVND in the germline V gene (reference sequence). The length of the CDR3 is 14 residues. Trimming removed 3 bases from V and 5 bases from J; junction bases left unmatched: 3. CDR3 sequence reads: CASSMTGPNEKLFF. Written as DNA, the CDR3 is TGTGCCAGTAGTATGACAGGGCCAAATGAAAAACTGTTTTTT.

This clone was seen ten or more times. The chain recombines TRBV6-4 with TRBJ2-3, with 9 nucleotides matching TRBD2. The CDR3 sequence is 14 residues long. With V trimmed by 2 bases and J by 4 bases, 1 base remained unmatched. Germline V gene data show CDR1 as MRHNA and CDR2 as SNTAGT. As DNA, the CDR3 is TGTGCCAGCAGTGACGGCGGGGGGGCAGATACGCAGTATTTT. Protein sequence: CASSDGGGADTQYF.

This chain joins TRBV27 and TRBJ1-2; a weak D match, TRBD1 (6 bases). The CDR3 has 12 residues. With 6 bases removed from V and 5 bases from J, the gap between germline ends came to 10 bases. Germline CDR1 and CDR2: MNHEY and SMNVEV (reference sequence). Here the CDR3 reads CASSQTGYGYTF. Here the CDR3 DNA reads TGTGCCAGCAGCCAGACAGGTTATGGCTACACCTTC.

The genes are TRBV11-2 and TRBJ2-6; TRBD1 matches at 9 bases. The CDR3 has 17 amino acids. V lost 7 bases to trimming and J lost 0 bases; unmatched junction nucleotides: 7. Germline V gene lookup returns CDR1 SGHAT and CDR2 FQNNGV. In DNA form, the CDR3 reads TGTGCCAGCAACCTCGGGGACAGGGTCTCTGGGGCCAACGTCCTGACTTTC. Translating gives CASNLGDRVSGANVLTF.

The V and J genes are TRBV7-8 and TRBJ2-7; D gene uncertain. Trimming shortened V by 7 bases and J by 4 bases, and 11 bases separated the two germline ends. Germline V gene lookup returns CDR1 SGHVS and CDR2 FQNEAQ. The length of the CDR3 is 12 residues. The chain's CDR3 is CASTSNLYEQYF. The CDR3 DNA sequence: TGTGCCAGCACCTCAAACTTGTACGAGCAGTACTTC.

The chain uses TRBV7-9 and TRBJ2-2; a possible D gene is TRBD1 (6 bases). The CDR3 length is 15 residues. V was shortened by 3 bases and J by 4 bases, with 12 bases between the two germline ends. Per the germline V gene, CDR1 is SEHNR and CDR2 is FQNEAQ (reference sequence). Here the CDR3 DNA reads TGTGCCAGCAGCTTCTGGCAGGGGAGCACCGGGGAGCTGTTTTTT. This translates into CASSFWQGSTGELFF.

The CDR3 region is CASKPGQGPNSGNTIYF. In DNA form, the CDR3 reads TGTGCCAGCAAACCGGGACAGGGACCCAACTCTGGAAACACCATATATTTT. This rearrangement joins TRBV6-4 to TRBJ1-3, with 9 bases that match TRBD1. CDR1 is MRHNA, CDR2 SNTAGT, per germline. This CDR3 is built from 17 residues. V lost 7 bases and J lost 0; bases outside the gene matches: 10.